One and the same sample provided the 25 T cell receptor beta chains below, sequenced in a study of CD8 T cells in Susac syndrome. RNA amounts of roughly 0.5 to 1 ug underwent reverse transcription with random hexamers. A single record per CDR3 protein comes from TCRdb applying MiXCR to the immunoSEQ multiplex PCR reads. The profile shows roughly 200,000 distinct CDR3 sequences, roughly 94% of them singletons. The sequenced material came from CD4+ T cells from PBMCs. These receptors were obtained from a human donor with multiple sclerosis.

CDR3 loop: CASIDSTVGVGYTF. The CDR3 DNA reads TGTGCCAGCATTGATTCAACAGTTGGGGTCGGCTACACCTTC. V gene TRBV3-1 combines with J gene TRBJ1-2; the D is unclear. CDR3 length equals 14 residues. Germline CDR1 is LGHDT and CDR2 is YNNKEL (reference sequence). The ends were cut back, 7 bases at V and 8 bases at J, with 20 bases in the middle.

The V call is TRBV15, the J call TRBJ2-4, with D uncertain. This CDR3 is 13 amino acids long. The germline V and J ends were trimmed by 0 bases and 15 bases, with 15 bases remaining between them. Germline V gene data show CDR1 as LNHNV and CDR2 as YYDKDF (reference sequence). This CDR3 reads CATSRDPDQFRYF. In DNA, the CDR3 is TGTGCCACCAGCAGAGATCCAGACCAGTTTCGGTACTTC.

V and J are TRBV30 and TRBJ2-6; D gene unclear. The V end lost 2 bases, the J end lost 0 bases, and 5 bases lay between the germline ends. CDR1 GTSNPN and CDR2 SVGIG come from the germline V gene (reference sequence). This CDR3 comprises 14 residues. CDR3 nucleotides: TGTGCCTGGAGTATTGGCTCTGGGGCCAACGTCCTGACTTTC. It specifies CAWSIGSGANVLTF.

The J gene is TRBJ2-7, the V gene TRBV7-2; 12 bases align to TRBD2. V dropped 4 bases and J dropped 7; count of bases not matched to a gene: 14. CDR1 and CDR2 (germline): SGHTA, FQGNSA. The CDR3 is made up of 17 amino acids. The CDR3: CASSSRTSGAAGGEQYV. In nucleotides, the CDR3 is TGTGCCAGCAGCTCCCGGACTAGCGGGGCCGCCGGGGGTGAGCAGTACGTC.

This sequence joins TRBV5-1 and TRBJ2-1, with 7 bases fitting TRBD2. V gave up 3 bases and J gave up 0 bases; unmatched junction bases: 6. The germline gives CDR1 SGHRS, CDR2 YFSETQ. The CDR3 sequence is 16 residues long. DNA of the CDR3: TGCGCCAGCAGCTCGGGACTACCTAACTCCTACAATGAGCAGTTCTTC. Its translation: CASSSGLPNSYNEQFF.

This chain connects TRBV20-1 to TRBJ2-5; the D gene is possibly TRBD2 (6 bases). The CDR3 runs 15 residues. Germline V lookup: CDR1 DFQATT, CDR2 SNEGSKA (reference sequence). Trimming pared 2 bases from V and 2 bases from J, leaving 15 bases between. The CDR3: CSARLRGRKQETQYF. The DNA of the CDR3 is TGCAGTGCTAGATTACGGGGGAGGAAGCAAGAGACCCAGTACTTC.

This clonotype has only one observation. V gene TRBV23-1 combines with J gene TRBJ1-1; D not resolved. TRBV23-1 is an ORF; its function is uncertain. The CDR3 is 15 residues long. The V gene lost 4 bases and the J gene lost 4 bases, with 16 bases spanning the gap. CDR3: CASSPWVFLGTEAFF. The CDR3 nucleotides are TGCGCCAGCAGTCCGTGGGTCTTCTTGGGCACTGAAGCTTTCTTT.

This chain connects TRBV6-1 to TRBJ1-5; TRBD1 matches 10 bases. CDR1 MNHNS and CDR2 SASEGT come from the germline V gene. This CDR3 has 15 amino acids. J gave up 7 bases and V 2 bases, and 5 bases lay outside the gene matches. CDR3 in amino acids: CASSERTGGYQPQHF. The CDR3 region has the DNA TGTGCCAGCAGTGAACGGACAGGGGGATACCAGCCCCAGCATTTT.

V and J are TRBV6-2 or TRBV6-3 and TRBJ2-7, with D perhaps TRBD1 or TRBD2 (5 bases each). V shed 0 bases and J shed 3 bases, with 6 bases lying between them. The CDR3 spans 13 residues. Per germline, CDR1 MNHEY and CDR2 SVGEGT. The CDR3 DNA is TGTGCCAGCAGTTACTCGAGGGGCTACGAGCAGTACTTC. Translation gives CASSYSRGYEQYF.

The chain recombines TRBV7-9 with TRBJ1-5; no firm D call. V was pared by 5 bases and J by 0 bases, with 11 bases between. Germline V gives CDR1 SEHNR, CDR2 FQNEAQ (reference sequence). The CDR3 is made up of 15 amino acids. This CDR3 is CASSTSRASNQPQHF. The CDR3 DNA reads as TGTGCCAGCAGCACCTCCCGGGCTAGCAATCAGCCCCAGCATTTT.

This rearrangement joins TRBV9 to TRBJ2-3; a possible D gene is TRBD2 (6 bases). V was trimmed by 3 bases and J by 6 bases, leaving 11 bases between them. The CDR3 loop spans 13 amino acids. CDR1 and CDR2 from the germline V gene are SGDLS and YYNGEE. DNA for the CDR3: TGTGCCAGCAGCGCCACGGGGGTGGATACGCAGTATTTT. Its translation is CASSATGVDTQYF. Using reference TRBV9 and TRBJ2-3 for the parts outside the CDR3, the full variable domain is DSGVTQTPKHLITATGQRVTLRCSPRSGDLSVYWYQQSLDQGLQFLIQYYNGEERAKGNILERFSAQQFPDLHSELNLSSLELGDSALYFCASSATGVDTQYFGPGTRLTVL.

The V call is TRBV20-1, the J call TRBJ2-4, with TRBD1 matching over 8 bases. The CDR3 loop spans 12 amino acids. V lost 0 bases, J lost 9 bases, and 1 base stayed unmatched. The germline gives CDR1 DFQATT, CDR2 SNEGSKA (reference sequence). The DNA for the CDR3 is TGCAGTGCTAGAGACACAGGGGGCATTCAGTACTTC. It yields the protein CSARDTGGIQYF.

V and J are TRBV30 and TRBJ1-2; TRBD1 is a possible D gene (5 bases). The germline V gene encodes CDR1 GTSNPN and CDR2 SVGIG (reference sequence). Trimming cost V 3 bases and J 5 bases, with 7 bases left between them. The length of the CDR3 is 11 residues. CDR3 amino acids: CAWSREYGYTF. In DNA form, the CDR3 reads TGTGCCTGGAGCAGGGAGTATGGCTACACCTTC.

The chain is built from TRBV30 and TRBJ1-6; no reliable D call. The V end was cut by 1 base, the J end by 9 bases, with 13 bases between. The germline V gene encodes CDR1 GTSNPN and CDR2 SVGIG (reference sequence). This CDR3 is built from 14 residues. The DNA for the CDR3 is TGTGCCTGGAGTGCTTTCGGTTTTGGTTCACCCCTCCACTTT. This codes for CAWSAFGFGSPLHF.

This clonotype was seen only once. This sequence joins TRBV12-3 or TRBV12-4 and TRBJ1-5, with 8 nucleotides matching TRBD1. Unmatched junction bases numbered 21, after V lost 5 bases and J lost 0 bases. CDR3 size: 21 residues. The CDR3 region has the DNA TGTGCCAGCAGTCCTGACAGGGGTATGATGGAGCTCCTTTATAGCAATCAGCCCCAGCATTTT. Its protein is CASSPDRGMMELLYSNQPQHF.

About this clonotype: One end of the junction fails to match germline, which may point to a read error. The J gene is TRBJ1-2, the V gene TRBV27; 8 bases match TRBD1. In germline, CDR1 is MNHEY, CDR2 SMNVEV (reference sequence). The CDR3 is 14 residues long. The CDR3 spells CASSGTGELYAYTF. In nucleotides, the CDR3 is TGTGCCAGCAGTGGGACAGGAGAACTTTATGCCTACACCTTC.

The rearrangement links TRBV5-6 to TRBJ2-5; D is ambiguous. V shed 4 bases and J shed 7 bases, with 11 bases lying between them. Germline values: CDR1 SGHDT, CDR2 YYEEEE. The CDR3 spans 12 residues. The CDR3 bases are TGTGCCAGCAGCGTGGACCGGTGGACCCAGTACTTC. This codes for CASSVDRWTQYF.

The CDR3 is CASSQDGSINEQFF. The CDR3 nucleotides read TGTGCCAGCAGCCAAGACGGAAGCATCAATGAGCAGTTCTTC. The chain joins TRBV4-2 to TRBJ2-1, with D unclear. Germline-derived CDR1 and CDR2 are LGHNA and YNFKEQ. The length of the CDR3 is 14 residues. With 0 bases removed from V and 6 bases from J, the gap between germline ends came to 9 bases.

The DNA of the CDR3 is TGTGCCAGCAGCCAAGGGACCAGGTTTAGGGATGAGCAGTTCTTC. This translates into CASSQGTRFRDEQFF. J is TRBJ2-1 and V is TRBV3-1; D not resolved. The V and J ends lost 1 base and 8 bases respectively, with 15 bases between them. This CDR3 is 15 amino acids long. CDR1 and CDR2 (germline): LGHDT, YNNKEL (reference sequence).

This chain links TRBV30 with TRBJ1-3; D is uncertain. From germline, CDR1 is GTSNPN and CDR2 SVGIG (reference sequence). V was shortened by 5 bases and J by 2 bases, with 7 bases between the two germline ends. CDR3 length equals 12 residues. In DNA, the CDR3 is TGTGCCTGGGCCGTCCCTGGAAACACCATATATTTT. Its translation is CAWAVPGNTIYF.

The count of this clonotype is one. V gene TRBV9 combines with J gene TRBJ2-3; 7 bases agree with TRBD1. This CDR3 has 15 residues. The V segment lost 3 bases and the J segment 2 bases; nucleotides outside the gene matches: 6. Germline V gene data show CDR1 as SGDLS and CDR2 as YYNGEE. The CDR3 sequence: CASSEPGQITDTQYF. CDR3 coding DNA: TGTGCCAGCAGCGAGCCGGGACAGATCACAGATACGCAGTATTTT.

The chain joins TRBV15 to TRBJ1-2; a possible D gene is TRBD1 (6 bases). Germline CDR1 and CDR2: LNHNV and YYDKDF (reference sequence). Deletions cut 5 bases from V and 8 bases from J, with 15 bases between. The CDR3 has 13 amino acids. Here the CDR3 DNA reads TGTGCCACCAGCCAACAGGGATTTGGGGGCTACACCTTC. Translating it yields CATSQQGFGGYTF.

This CDR3 reads CAWSVILNTEAFF. The CDR3 region has the DNA TGTGCCTGGAGTGTAATCCTGAACACTGAAGCTTTCTTT. This chain connects TRBV30 to TRBJ1-1; D is ambiguous. The CDR3 runs to 13 residues. Trimming stripped 0 bases from V and 0 bases from J, with 5 bases between. Germline lookup yields CDR1 GTSNPN and CDR2 SVGIG (reference sequence). Full variable domain (remainder filled in from reference TRBV30 and TRBJ1-1): SQTIHQWPATLVQPVGSPLSLECTVEGTSNPNLYWYRQAAGRGLQLLFYSVGIGQISSEVPQNLSASRPQDRQFILSSKKLLLSDSGFYLCAWSVILNTEAFFGQGTRLTVV.

V gene TRBV4-1 combines with J gene TRBJ1-4; no clear D. The CDR3 loop spans 15 amino acids. Germline V lookup: CDR1 MGHRA, CDR2 YSYEKL. V lost 1 base to trimming and J lost 5 bases, with 11 bases between them. In DNA form, the CDR3 reads TGCGCCAGCAGCCAAGGCGGCAGTCCGAATGAAAAACTGTTTTTT. Translating gives CASSQGGSPNEKLFF.

This chain links TRBV12-3 or TRBV12-4 with TRBJ1-5; possible D gene TRBD1, 5 bases. Trimming stripped 9 bases from V and 0 bases from J, with 15 bases between. The CDR3 loop spans 15 amino acids. This CDR3 is CASGAAEYSNQPQHF. CDR3 nucleotides: TGTGCCAGTGGGGCAGCGGAGTATAGCAATCAGCCCCAGCATTTT.